Sequencing of this T cell receptor beta chain was carried out in a study of CD4 T cells in relation to SARS-CoV-2 and coronaviruses. Study-wide background: After nine to eleven days of antigen culture, PBMC TCR beta CDR3s were sequenced. Negative control cultures got HIV-1 Nef peptides or no peptide. Crossreactive spike epitopes shared across donors were mapped to their HLA restriction.

The table came from immunoSEQ multiplex PCR; TCRdb's copy has only in-frame clones and leaves some out. The sample comprises about 21,000 clones, 74% of which are singletons, and around an eighth rests with the top ten. The CDR3 is 15 amino acids. CDR1 and CDR2 (germline): MGHRA, YSYEKL. The V end lost 0 bases, the J end lost 7 bases, and 16 bases lay between the germline ends. Before the COVID-19 pandemic, during about 2011-2019, CD4+ T cells were taken from unexposed donors. CD4+ T cells were isolated from the cells after 10 days of culture. Cultures held roughly 2 million PBMCs per well with 8.5 to 10 IU/ml IL-2. Concerning this clone: Its antigen is unknown.

The origin of this receptor is a human donor in good health. The sample comprised CD4+ T cells from PBMCs, cultured in vitro. The rearrangement uses TRBV4-1 and TRBJ2-7; D is uncertain. The DNA of the CDR3 is TGCGCCAGCAGCCAAGAATCGGATAGTTCCGATGAGCAGTACTTC. It yields the protein CASSQESDSSDEQYF.